Below are 9 T cell receptor beta chains sequenced from a single sample in a study of cytomegalovirus exposure and HLA in healthy donors. With 60 Vbeta and 13 Jbeta primers, the PCR was carried out. TCRdb's copy holds only in-frame clones and misses some; the assay was immunoSEQ multiplex PCR. The sample lists some 190,000 clones, around 90% occurring once. Sample: PBMCs. The receptors here all came from a boy aged 2 to 9 in good health and CMV-seronegative.

The chain joins TRBV9 to TRBJ2-5; 9 positions match TRBD1. V lost 5 bases, J lost 3 bases, and 8 bases stayed unmatched. This CDR3 comprises 15 residues. Germline V CDR1 and CDR2: SGDLS, YYNGEE. The CDR3 DNA reads as TGTGCCAGCAGTCTACCCGGGACAGGGAAAGAGACCCAGTACTTC. This encodes CASSLPGTGKETQYF.

The chain combines TRBV27 with TRBJ2-5; D is undetermined. The V and J ends lost 5 bases and 2 bases respectively, with 6 bases between them. CDR1 is MNHEY, CDR2 SMNVEV, per germline (reference sequence). The CDR3 covers 12 residues. CDR3 sequence reads: CASSQNQETQYF. CDR3 DNA sequence: TGTGCCAGCAGTCAAAATCAAGAGACCCAGTACTTC.

The V call is TRBV5-1, the J call TRBJ2-3, with a tentative D call TRBD2 (5 bases). Trimming stripped 1 base from V and 3 bases from J, with 15 bases between. CDR1 and CDR2 from the germline V gene are SGHRS and YFSETQ. The CDR3 runs 16 residues. CDR3 nucleotide sequence: TGCGCCAGCAGCTTGAGTGAGGGAATCGAGACAGATACGCAGTATTTT. Its translation is CASSLSEGIETDTQYF.

The V call is TRBV30, the J call TRBJ1-1; weak D call: TRBD1 (5 bases). V lost 3 bases to trimming and J lost 4 bases, with 12 bases between them. Germline V gives CDR1 GTSNPN, CDR2 SVGIG (reference sequence). This CDR3 has 13 residues. The DNA of the CDR3 is TGTGCCTGGAGCGGGGGAGGGTCCACTGAAGCTTTCTTT. Translated, it gives CAWSGGGSTEAFF.

The V and J genes are TRBV27 and TRBJ1-6; D remains unclear. The CDR3 extends over 13 amino acids. Looked up from germline, CDR1 is MNHEY and CDR2 is SMNVEV (reference sequence). V was pared by 3 bases and J by 10 bases, with 10 bases between. CDR3 sequence reads: CASSFSIESPLHF. CDR3 in DNA: TGTGCCAGCAGTTTCTCTATCGAGTCACCCCTCCACTTT.

The chain combines TRBV11-2 with TRBJ1-4; a weak D match, TRBD1 (5 bases). The V gene lost 5 bases and the J gene lost 4 bases, with 14 bases spanning the gap. The CDR3 is 15 residues long. Germline CDR1 SGHAT, CDR2 FQNNGV. The chain's CDR3 is CASSPGTGLNEKLFF. For the CDR3, the DNA is TGTGCCAGCAGCCCCGGGACGGGACTTAATGAAAAACTGTTTTTT.

The V and J genes are TRBV5-1 and TRBJ2-7, with 9 bases matching TRBD2. The J segment lost 6 bases and the V segment lost 0 bases, leaving 7 bases of the junction unmatched. Germline V gene sequence: CDR1 SGHRS, CDR2 YFSETQ. The CDR3 contains 15 residues. CDR3 protein: CASSLVGTSFPEQYF. CDR3 in DNA: TGCGCCAGCAGCTTGGTAGGGACTAGCTTTCCCGAGCAGTACTTC.

Remarks on this clone: The sample has other DNA sequences that encode this CDR3 too. This chain links TRBV28 with TRBJ1-1; D is uncertain. The V and J ends lost 5 bases and 5 bases respectively, with 9 bases between them. From germline, CDR1 is MDHEN and CDR2 SYDVKM. This CDR3 is built from 12 residues. The CDR3 reads CASSPPRTEAFF. For the CDR3, the DNA is TGTGCCAGCAGTCCCCCCAGGACTGAAGCTTTCTTT.

V and J are TRBV9 and TRBJ2-1; TRBD2 matches at 11 bases. V lost 2 bases and J lost 4; bases outside the gene matches: 2. Per the germline V gene, CDR1 is SGDLS and CDR2 is YYNGEE. This CDR3 comprises 15 residues. CDR3 in amino acids: CASSVGLAEYNEQFF. DNA for the CDR3: TGTGCCAGCAGCGTGGGACTAGCGGAATACAATGAGCAGTTCTTC.